These T cell receptor beta chains were read from a single sample in a study of molecular identifiers for immune sequencing clone quantification. MiXCR, run by TCRdb on the PCR reads, gives a single entry per CDR3 protein. The table has 50,000 or so distinct CDR3 sequences, around 25% seen once. Material: naive CD8+ T cells from blood, with Jurkat cell RNA spiked in. These receptors were obtained from a human donor in good health. Some libraries in this study had Jurkat cell RNA spiked in. CDR3s include the opening cysteine and the closing phenylalanine or tryptophan. A D gene is named only where the DNA matches it firmly. Some rows mark clone size as missing; the rest say once, few, many or name a class of expanded clone.

J: TRBJ1-5; V: TRBV23-1; D: .; size: many; DNA: TGCGCCAGCAGTCAACCGGGACAAACCAAATATAGCAATCAGCCCCAGCATTTT; CDR3: CASSQPGQTKYSNQPQHF
J: TRBJ2-2; V: TRBV7-6; D: TRBD1; size: many; DNA: TGTGCCAGCAGCCCCACAGGGGTCCGCACCGGGGAGCTGTTTTTT; CDR3: CASSPTGVRTGELFF
J: TRBJ1-1; V: TRBV7-9; D: .; size: .; DNA: TGTGCCAGCAGCACCGTAGCCCAGGGTATGGCTGAAGCTTTCTTT; CDR3: CASSTVAQGMAEAFF
J: TRBJ1-1; V: TRBV28; D: TRBD1; size: .; DNA: TGTGCCAGCAGTTCCGACGTACCTGGACAGGTCCTACTAAACTCTATGAGCACTGAAGCTTTCTTT; CDR3: CASSSDVPGQVLLNSMSTEAFF
J: TRBJ1-2; V: TRBV6-2/TRBV6-3; D: .; size: .; DNA: TGTGCCAGCAGTCCAATTCTAATATATGGCTACACCTTC; CDR3: CASSPILIYGYTF
J: TRBJ2-7; V: TRBV27; D: TRBD1; size: few; DNA: TGTGCCAGCAGTACCCTCCGACAGGGCCAAGGCTACGAGCAGTACTTC; CDR3: CASSTLRQGQGYEQYF
J: TRBJ2-7; V: TRBV4-1; D: TRBD1; size: many; DNA: TGCGCCAGCAGCCATCCGGGACAGGGCCTTTACGAGCAGTACTTC; CDR3: CASSHPGQGLYEQYF
J: TRBJ2-7; V: TRBV10-2; D: .; size: .; DNA: TGCGCCAGCAGTGTGGGGTACGAGCAGTACTTC; CDR3: CASSVGYEQYF
J: TRBJ2-7; V: TRBV5-1; D: .; size: many; DNA: TGCGCCAGCAGCTTGGCTAACGAGCAGTACTTC; CDR3: CASSLANEQYF
J: TRBJ2-1; V: TRBV29-1; D: TRBD1; size: many; DNA: TGCAGCGTTGAAACCTCTACAGGGGGCTACAATGAGCAGTTCTTC; CDR3: CSVETSTGGYNEQFF
J: TRBJ2-3; V: TRBV29-1; D: .; size: .; DNA: TGCGGCGTTGAAGGGTGGGGGCGGCAAGATACGCAGTATTTT; CDR3: CGVEGWGRQDTQYF
J: TRBJ2-7; V: TRBV27; D: .; size: few; DNA: TGTGCCAGCAGTTTATATGCCCCGACTTACGAGCAGTACTTC; CDR3: CASSLYAPTYEQYF
J: TRBJ2-3; V: TRBV28; D: .; size: many; DNA: TGTGCCAGCAGTCGAACTAGGTTCGGCACAGATACGCAGTATTTT; CDR3: CASSRTRFGTDTQYF
J: TRBJ2-6; V: TRBV7-6; D: .; size: many; DNA: TGTGCCAGCAGGTCAGGGCCCGCTGGGGCCAACGTCCTGACTTTC; CDR3: CASRSGPAGANVLTF
J: TRBJ2-7; V: TRBV27; D: TRBD1; size: few; DNA: TGTGCCAGCAGTCCCGGGACAGCCAACGAGCAGTACTTC; CDR3: CASSPGTANEQYF
J: TRBJ2-3; V: TRBV24-1; D: TRBD2; size: .; DNA: TGTGCCACCAGTCAGGGCGGGGGGTACACAGATACGCAGTATTTT; CDR3: CATSQGGGYTDTQYF
J: TRBJ2-1; V: TRBV7-8; D: TRBD2; size: many; DNA: TGTGCCAGCAGCTCAGCCGGGGGGGTTCAGGAGCAGTTCTTC; CDR3: CASSSAGGVQEQFF
J: TRBJ2-3; V: TRBV7-9; D: TRBD2; size: many; DNA: TGTGCCAGCAGCTTAGTTGCTAGCGGGAAGTCAGATACGCAGTATTTT; CDR3: CASSLVASGKSDTQYF
J: TRBJ1-5; V: TRBV7-9; D: .; size: many; DNA: TGCGCCAGCAGCTTAAGTTCGGGGCAGCCCCAGCATTTT; CDR3: CASSLSSGQPQHF
J: TRBJ1-5; V: TRBV20-1; D: .; size: many; DNA: TGCAGTGCTAGCACCGGACAGATTAATCAGCCCCAGCATTTT; CDR3: CSASTGQINQPQHF
J: TRBJ1-5; V: TRBV19; D: .; size: few; DNA: TGTGCCAGTAGTATGATATCGGGCAGGTATAGCAATCAGCCCCAGCATTTT; CDR3: CASSMISGRYSNQPQHF
J: TRBJ2-4; V: TRBV14; D: .; size: many; DNA: TGTGCCAGCAGCACGGGCGGCGGAGGCGAAAACATTCAGTACTTC; CDR3: CASSTGGGGENIQYF
J: TRBJ2-3; V: TRBV6-5; D: TRBD2; size: many; DNA: TGTGCCAGCAGTTACTCGAACGTTTTGGCACCTAGCGGGAGGGCCTTAGATACGCAGTATTTT; CDR3: CASSYSNVLAPSGRALDTQYF
J: TRBJ2-3; V: TRBV30; D: .; size: many; DNA: TGTGCCTGGAGTATCGGGGGGCCAGATACGCAGTATTTT; CDR3: CAWSIGGPDTQYF
J: TRBJ2-2; V: TRBV7-9; D: .; size: few; DNA: TGTGCCAGCAGCTCTTCCTCTAACCCCGGAGTCCCCGGGGCGCTGTTTTTT; CDR3: CASSSSSNPGVPGALFF